This record looks at one T cell receptor beta chain sequence and its context. Its antigen remains unknown. Data came from immunoSEQ multiplex PCR; TCRdb stores just in-frame clones and leaves some out. This table has 1.5 million to 2.5 million clones, about 95% appearing once. CD45RO-negative, CCR7-positively selected cells formed the naive CD8 fraction, excluding terminally differentiated effector memory CD45RA+ cells. Donors had no recently reported acute infections or vaccinations and were HIV-negative. The ends were cut back, 3 bases at V and 5 bases at J, with 10 bases in the middle. The CDR3 spans 13 residues. Germline CDR1 reads SGHVS; CDR2 reads FNYEAQ. The record originates from a study of shared clonotypes between healthy human individuals. Study overall: Each donor's CD4 naive and CD4 memory cells filled three plates apiece, CD8 naive two, and CD8 memory one.

Study-wide findings and caveats: Of the naive CD4 clonotypes, about 5% were shared across a few donors.

The chain joins TRBV7-6 to TRBJ1-1; D not certain. The clonotype comes from a man younger than 35 in good health. What was sequenced was naive CD8+ T cells sorted from blood. CDR3 residues: CASSFLGDTEAFF. The DNA of the CDR3 is TGTGCCAGCAGCTTCCTCGGGGATACTGAAGCTTTCTTT. The complete variable domain, with remaining parts taken from reference TRBV7-6 and TRBJ1-1, reads GAGVSQSPRYKVTKRGQDVALRCDPISGHVSLYWYRQALGQGPEFLTYFNYEAQQDKSGLPNDRFSAERPEGSISTLTIQRTEQRDSAMYRCASSFLGDTEAFFGQGTRLTVV.